A single sample gave rise to the 22 T cell receptor beta chains below, sequenced in a study of cytomegalovirus exposure and HLA in healthy donors (dated 2017 in TCRdb). Library preparation employed the immunoSEQ multiplex PCR assay. For the multiplex PCR, a mixture combining 60 forward primers for TCR Vbeta segments and 13 reverse primers for TCR Jbeta segments was used. TCRdb limited this immuneACCESS table to in-frame rearrangements with V and J called. A share of clones is missing; checked studies link under half to unresolved V genes, and the rest is unexplained. Within this sample are 84,000 or so clones, with approximately 84% of them counted one time only. The ten largest clones represent 2% to 2.5% of the sample. Sequencing input: PBMCs. These receptors were collected from a woman aged 45 to 65 in good health and CMV-seronegative.

The gene calls are TRBV28 and TRBJ2-3; D may be TRBD2 (5 bases). This CDR3 has 15 amino acids. The V end lost 7 bases, the J end lost 0 bases, and 14 bases lay between the germline ends. The V gene's germline CDR1 is MDHEN and CDR2 SYDVKM. CDR3 region: CASTPGSFSTDTQYF. CDR3 DNA sequence: TGTGCCAGCACCCCGGGGAGTTTTAGCACAGATACGCAGTATTTT.

The chain carries TRBV9 and TRBJ2-7, with a tentative D call TRBD1 (5 bases). Trimming pared 2 bases from V and 3 bases from J, leaving 12 bases between. In germline, CDR1 is SGDLS, CDR2 YYNGEE. This CDR3 is 14 amino acids long. CDR3 sequence: CASSVGHEGYEQYF. The CDR3 DNA reads as TGTGCCAGCAGCGTTGGACATGAAGGCTACGAGCAGTACTTC.

The chain uses TRBV30 and TRBJ1-5; D is possibly TRBD1 (5 bases). Trimming stripped 5 bases from V and 5 bases from J, with 16 bases between. This CDR3 contains 14 residues. In germline, CDR1 is GTSNPN, CDR2 SVGIG (reference sequence). The DNA for the CDR3 is TGTGCCTGGGATTCAGGGAACCAATATCAGCCCCAGCATTTT. Protein sequence: CAWDSGNQYQPQHF. Full variable domain (outside the CDR3, taken from reference TRBV30 and TRBJ1-5): SQTIHQWPATLVQPVGSPLSLECTVEGTSNPNLYWYRQAAGRGLQLLFYSVGIGQISSEVPQNLSASRPQDRQFILSSKKLLLSDSGFYLCAWDSGNQYQPQHFGDGTRLSIL.

The chain uses TRBV10-3 and TRBJ1-2; D not resolved. CDR1 and CDR2 (germline): ENHRY, SYGVKD. With 3 bases removed from V and 8 bases from J, the gap between germline ends came to 13 bases. CDR3 length: 13 amino acids. Written as DNA, the CDR3 is TGTGCCATCAGTGACGAGCGAGGGAGGGGCTACACCTTC. Protein product: CAISDERGRGYTF.

The V gene is TRBV5-8, the J gene TRBJ2-7, with 10 bases identical to TRBD2. V lost 5 bases, J lost 2 bases, and 4 bases stayed unmatched. CDR3 length: 14 residues. Germline V CDR1 and CDR2: SGHTS, YDEGEE. CDR3: CASRKREGPYEQYF. CDR3 bases: TGTGCCAGCAGAAAGCGGGAGGGCCCCTACGAGCAGTACTTC.

The gene calls are TRBV2 and TRBJ1-1; perhaps TRBD1 as D (6 bases). CDR3 size: 15 residues. Germline lookup yields CDR1 SNHLY and CDR2 FYNNEI. V was trimmed by 4 bases and J by 5 bases, leaving 17 bases between them. The DNA of the CDR3 is TGTGCCAGCAGTGGTGGCCTGGGGGCGAGGACTGAAGCTTTCTTT. It yields the protein CASSGGLGARTEAFF.

CDR3 sequence (DNA): TGTGCCAGCAGCTTACTAGGGAGGGACGGCTACACCTTC. Residues: CASSLLGRDGYTF. The chain is built from TRBV7-2 and TRBJ1-2, with D possibly being TRBD1 (5 bases). V was shortened by 2 bases and J by 8 bases, with 12 bases between the two germline ends. The CDR3 is 13 residues long. Germline V gene sequence: CDR1 SGHTA, CDR2 FQGNSA.

The genes are TRBV7-9 and TRBJ1-1; D ambiguous. V lost 5 bases and J lost 1, with 11 bases in between. The CDR3 sequence is 14 residues long. The V gene's germline CDR1 is SEHNR and CDR2 FQNEAQ (reference sequence). This CDR3 is CASSLGLGNTEAFF. Written as DNA, the CDR3 is TGTGCCAGCAGCCTTGGGCTGGGGAACACTGAAGCTTTCTTT.

CDR3 loop: CASRTGRMEPQHF. The CDR3 DNA reads as TGTGCCAGTAGAACAGGGAGAATGGAGCCCCAGCATTTT. The V call is TRBV19, the J call TRBJ1-5, with D possibly matching TRBD1 (6 bases). Germline CDR1 and CDR2: LNHDA and SQIVND (reference sequence). CDR3 size: 13 residues. Trimming took off 6 bases at V and 8 bases at J, with 14 bases between the two ends. The full variable domain, completed using reference TRBV19 and TRBJ1-5, is DGGITQSPKYLFRKEGQNVTLSCEQNLNHDAMYWYRQDPGQGLRLIYYSQIVNDFQKGDIAEGYSVSREKKESFPLTVTSAQKNPTAFYLCASRTGRMEPQHFGDGTRLSIL.

The chain carries TRBV7-9 and TRBJ2-5; tentatively, D is TRBD2 (7 bases). The CDR3 is 15 amino acids. V lost 6 bases, J lost 0 bases, and 14 bases lay in between. The germline gives CDR1 SEHNR, CDR2 FQNEAQ (reference sequence). CDR3 nucleotides: TGTGCCAGCAGAAGGAAAGGGGGGGACCAAGAGACCCAGTACTTC. Protein: CASRRKGGDQETQYF. The variable domain in full, with the rest retrieved from reference TRBV7-9 and TRBJ2-5, is DTGVSQNPRHKITKRGQNVTFRCDPISEHNRLYWYRQTLGQGPEFLTYFQNEAQLEKSRLLSDRFSAERPKGSFSTLEIQRTEQGDSAMYLCASRRKGGDQETQYFGPGTRLLVL.

This chain links TRBV18 with TRBJ1-1, with a possible D match to TRBD1 (5 bases). Germline CDR1 is KGHSH and CDR2 is LQKENI. V lost 3 bases to trimming and J lost 1 base, with 9 bases between them. The CDR3 runs to 14 residues. The DNA of the CDR3 is TGTGCCAGCTCACCGGGACTCGGGAACACTGAAGCTTTCTTT. This codes for CASSPGLGNTEAFF.

This chain connects TRBV4-1 to TRBJ1-2; D call uncertain. The CDR3 has 14 amino acids. V was pared by 0 bases and J by 5 bases, with 10 bases between. Germline lookup yields CDR1 MGHRA and CDR2 YSYEKL. CDR3 DNA sequence: TGCGCCAGCAGCCAAGATCATCAAGCGTATGGCTACACCTTC. Protein product: CASSQDHQAYGYTF.

The chain uses TRBV6-1 and TRBJ1-5, with a weak D call TRBD1 (6 bases). Looked up from germline, CDR1 is MNHNS and CDR2 is SASEGT. This CDR3 contains 15 residues. V was shortened by 7 bases and J by 5 bases, with 18 bases between the two germline ends. Here the CDR3 DNA reads TGTGCCAGCAATCGCCTCTACAGGGAATATCAGCCCCAGCATTTT. Its translation is CASNRLYREYQPQHF.

The gene calls are TRBV18 and TRBJ2-1, with TRBD1 matching 9 bases. Trimming took 3 bases from V and 4 from J; bases not matched to a gene: 4. CDR1 is KGHSH, CDR2 LQKENI, per germline. The CDR3 runs to 15 residues. CDR3 nucleotides: TGTGCCAGCTCACCCGGGACAGGGAATTACAATGAGCAGTTCTTC. Translated, it gives CASSPGTGNYNEQFF.

This clone was observed a few times. The CDR3 protein is CASRSGGRAIEKLFF. The CDR3 nucleotides read TGCGCCAGCAGATCTGGTGGCAGGGCTATCGAAAAACTGTTTTTT. The V call is TRBV5-1, the J call TRBJ1-4; weak D call: TRBD1 (5 bases). The CDR3 is made up of 15 amino acids. V was cut by 5 bases and J by 8 bases, with 19 bases left in between. The germline gives CDR1 SGHRS, CDR2 YFSETQ. Full variable domain (rest looked up from reference TRBV5-1 and TRBJ1-4): KAGVTQTPRYLIKTRGQQVTLSCSPISGHRSVSWYQQTPGQGLQFLFEYFSETQRNKGNFPGRFSGRQFSNSRSEMNVSTLELGDSALYLCASRSGGRAIEKLFFGSGTQLSVL.

The chain employs TRBV4-2 and TRBJ2-7; 7 bases match TRBD1. Losses at the gene ends were 2 bases for V and 2 bases for J; bases not matched to a gene: 6. The CDR3 extends over 15 amino acids. The germline CDR1 and CDR2 sequences are LGHNA and YNFKEQ. The CDR3 DNA reads TGTGCCAGCAGCCAAACAGGGGAAGGAACCTACGAGCAGTACTTC. It is translated as CASSQTGEGTYEQYF.

Concerning this clone itself: Other nucleotide sequences from this sample produce the same CDR3. The chain recombines TRBV5-1 with TRBJ2-1; 10 bases match TRBD2. The V gene end was trimmed by 3 bases and the J gene end by 6 bases; junction bases not matched to a gene: 6. Germline V gene data show CDR1 as SGHRS and CDR2 as YFSETQ. The CDR3 totals 15 residues. CDR3 sequence: CASSSLAGGPNEQFF. In DNA, the CDR3 is TGCGCCAGCAGCTCATTAGCGGGGGGCCCCAATGAGCAGTTCTTC.

The chain employs TRBV27 and TRBJ1-1, with D hard to call. Germline V lookup: CDR1 MNHEY, CDR2 SMNVEV (reference sequence). The CDR3 runs to 17 residues. V lost 5 bases and J lost 0, with 19 bases in between. The DNA of the CDR3 is TGTGCCAGCAGTCCCTATGTACCGCCCCCTATGAACACTGAAGCTTTCTTT. Encoded protein: CASSPYVPPPMNTEAFF.

The chain employs TRBV7-9 and TRBJ1-4; D possibly corresponds to TRBD1 (6 bases). The CDR3 runs 15 residues. V shed 2 bases and J shed 0 bases, with 7 bases lying between them. CDR1 is SEHNR and CDR2 is FQNEAQ in the germline V gene (reference sequence). DNA of the CDR3: TGTGCCAGCAGCTTATACAGGGCAACTAATGAAAAACTGTTTTTT. Amino acid sequence: CASSLYRATNEKLFF.

The chain links TRBV10-3 to TRBJ2-7, with a possible D match to TRBD1 (5 bases). Germline values: CDR1 ENHRY, CDR2 SYGVKD. Trimming shortened V by 4 bases and J by 2 bases, and 9 bases separated the two germline ends. The CDR3 extends over 13 amino acids. The CDR3 coding sequence is TGTGCCATCAGTGTAAAAGGGGCCTACGAGCAGTACTTC. Translated: CAISVKGAYEQYF.

The chain uses TRBV6-5 and TRBJ1-1; D call uncertain. In germline, CDR1 is MNHEY, CDR2 SVGAGI. The ends were cut back, 0 bases at V and 2 bases at J, with 10 bases in the middle. The CDR3 extends over 15 amino acids. For the CDR3, the DNA is TGTGCCAGCAGTTACTCGATTGGCCCTAACACTGAAGCTTTCTTT. Protein product: CASSYSIGPNTEAFF.

The table lists this clone with a few counts. The chain employs TRBV10-2 and TRBJ2-7; D possibly corresponds to TRBD2 (6 bases). Germline V gene sequence: CDR1 WSHSY, CDR2 SAAADI. The germline V and J ends were trimmed by 4 bases and 7 bases, with 14 bases remaining between them. This CDR3 is 13 amino acids long. The CDR3 loop is CASSVAARWEQYF. CDR3 nucleotide sequence: TGCGCCAGCAGTGTAGCGGCCAGGTGGGAGCAGTACTTC.